This T cell receptor beta chain appears in the sequencing data of a study of cytomegalovirus exposure and HLA in healthy donors. 13 Jbeta primers and 60 Vbeta primers were used for the PCR. Clones were sequenced by immunoSEQ multiplex PCR, and TCRdb holds only the in-frame ones, with some missing. The sample gives 100,000 to 140,000 clones, roughly 82% of which show up once; approximately 2.6% is in the top ten. The count of this clone is one. Its antigen remains unidentified. Whole-study results and caveats: A later analysis found most CMV-associated TCR beta chains apparently HLA-restricted. Investigators reported fewer than 200 TCR beta chains as tied to cytomegalovirus. Later examination showed HLA-associated TCR beta chains had greater clonal expansion than equally common others.

This CDR3 comprises 13 residues. Germline CDR1 SGDLS, CDR2 YYNGEE. V lost 4 bases and J lost 6; bases outside the gene matches: 5. The V call is TRBV9, the J call TRBJ1-2; 8 bases fit TRBD1. Sample: PBMCs. This clonotype was obtained from a man between 25 and 39 years old in good health and CMV-seropositive. CDR3 residues: CASSFQGADGYTF. Written as DNA, the CDR3 is TGTGCCAGCAGCTTCCAGGGGGCTGATGGCTACACCTTC.